A single sample gave rise to the 3 T cell receptor beta chains below, sequenced in a study of patients and donors after allogeneic stem cell transplantation. TCRdb re-analysed the RT-PCR reads in MiXCR, keeping a single row per CDR3 protein. This sample yields tens of thousands of distinct CDR3 sequences, of which about 26% are seen a single time; more than 25% belongs to the top ten. Material: blood, either unsorted or a sorted T cell fraction (not recorded which). The receptor set was obtained from a human donor who was either an allogeneic HSCT recipient or a stem cell or donor lymphocyte infusion donor (not recorded which). It is not recorded whose cells these are; they may come from a transplant donor.

This clonotype was counted a few times. The chain has TRBV5-1 and TRBJ1-1, with a weak D call TRBD1 (6 bases). The CDR3 length is 15 residues. Trimming shortened V by 4 bases and J by 2 bases, and 15 bases separated the two germline ends. Germline loops: CDR1 SGHRS, CDR2 YFSETQ. The CDR3 region has the DNA TGCGCCAGCAGCCCGACGGACAGACCAAACACTGAAGCTTTCTTT. It yields the protein CASSPTDRPNTEAFF.

The count of this clonotype is one. The chain joins TRBV12-3 or TRBV12-4 to TRBJ2-3, with D maybe TRBD1 (6 bases). This CDR3 comprises 18 residues. Trimming removed 5 bases from V and 0 bases from J, with 21 bases in between. The CDR3 is CASSLLRGTFPSTDTQYF. The CDR3 coding sequence is TGTGCCAGCAGTCTCTTAAGGGGGACGTTCCCTAGCACAGATACGCAGTATTTT.

This chain connects TRBV5-6 to TRBJ2-3; D is unclear. The CDR3 spans 14 residues. The V gene lost 4 bases and the J gene lost 4 bases, with 13 bases spanning the gap. CDR1 is SGHDT, CDR2 YYEEEE, per germline. CDR3 amino acids: CASSAVRLSDTQYF. The CDR3 DNA sequence: TGTGCCAGCAGCGCAGTACGTCTGTCAGATACGCAGTATTTT.